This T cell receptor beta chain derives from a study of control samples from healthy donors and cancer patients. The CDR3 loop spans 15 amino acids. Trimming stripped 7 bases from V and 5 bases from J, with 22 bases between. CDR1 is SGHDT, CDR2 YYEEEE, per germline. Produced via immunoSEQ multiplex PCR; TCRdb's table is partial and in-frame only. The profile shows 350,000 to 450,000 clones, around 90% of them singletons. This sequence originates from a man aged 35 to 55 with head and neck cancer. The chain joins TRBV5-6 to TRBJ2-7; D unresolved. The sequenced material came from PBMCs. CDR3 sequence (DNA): TGTGCCAGCGCACCATACTACCAAAGGTTCGACGAGCAGTACTTC. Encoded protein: CASAPYYQRFDEQYF. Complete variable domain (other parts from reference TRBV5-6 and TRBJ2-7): DAGVTQSPTHLIKTRGQQVTLRCSPKSGHDTVSWYQQALGQGPQFIFQYYEEEERQRGNFPDRFSGHQFPNYSSELNVNALLLGDSALYLCASAPYYQRFDEQYFGPGTRLTVT.